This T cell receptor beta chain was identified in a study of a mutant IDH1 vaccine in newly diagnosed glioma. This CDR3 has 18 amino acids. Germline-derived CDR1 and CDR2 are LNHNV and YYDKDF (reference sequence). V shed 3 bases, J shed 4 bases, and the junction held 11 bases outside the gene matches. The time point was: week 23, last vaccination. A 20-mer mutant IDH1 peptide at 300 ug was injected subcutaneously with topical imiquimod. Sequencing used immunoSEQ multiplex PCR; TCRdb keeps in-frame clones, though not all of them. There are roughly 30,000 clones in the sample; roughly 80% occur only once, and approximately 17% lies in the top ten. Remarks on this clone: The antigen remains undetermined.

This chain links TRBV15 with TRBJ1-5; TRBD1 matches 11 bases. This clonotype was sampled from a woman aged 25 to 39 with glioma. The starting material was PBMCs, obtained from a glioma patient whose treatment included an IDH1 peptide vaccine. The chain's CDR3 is CATSSPRGQGGVNQPQHF. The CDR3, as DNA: TGTGCCACCAGCAGTCCTCGGGGACAGGGGGGTGTTAATCAGCCCCAGCATTTT.